This T cell receptor (beta chain) was profiled in a study of technical replicates of blood from a few donors. Assay used: immunoSEQ multiplex PCR; TCRdb lists only in-frame clones, some missing. The sample comprises 60,000 to 85,000 clones, roughly 97% of which are singletons, and approximately 0.2% rests with the top ten. CDR3 length equals 16 residues. Germline V lookup: CDR1 SGHRS, CDR2 YFSETQ. With V trimmed by 0 bases and J by 2 bases, 6 bases remained unmatched. The V call is TRBV5-1, the J call TRBJ1-2, with TRBD1 matching over 8 bases. The source is a human donor in good health. Source material: T cells isolated from PBMCs. The DNA for the CDR3 is TGCGCCAGCAGCTTGGACAGGGGGTTCACCAACTATGGCTACACCTTC. Translating it yields CASSLDRGFTNYGYTF.